These 23 T cell receptor beta chains were all obtained from the same sample, sequenced in a study of T cells expressing NK-cell markers. TCRdb derives one entry per CDR3 protein from the 5' RACE reads, leaving out DNA. The repertoire table contains roughly 150,000 distinct CDR3 sequences. The sequencing input was blood T cells: a sorted CD56 or NKG2C T cell subset, CD4+ or CD8+ T cells, or bulk PBMC T cells (not recorded which). All receptors come from a man aged 18-70 years in good health.

V and J are TRBV29-1 and TRBJ1-2. Germline lookup yields CDR1 SQVTM and CDR2 ANQGSEA. This CDR3 contains 15 residues. The CDR3 sequence: CSVDLFGRENYGYTF.

The chain uses TRBV4-2 and TRBJ2-2; TCRdb gives TRBD1 as the D gene, but with no DNA this cannot be confirmed. Germline assignment: CDR1 LGHNA and CDR2 YNFKEQ. This CDR3 spans 17 amino acids. CDR3 sequence: CASSHRYGMTDPGELFF.

The V and J genes are TRBV2 and TRBJ2-5. The germline V gene encodes CDR1 SNHLY and CDR2 FYNNEI. The CDR3 sequence is 11 residues long. CDR3 sequence: CATDPQETQYF.

The chain is built from TRBV19 and TRBJ1-1. This CDR3 region has 15 residues. The germline V gene has CDR1 LNHDA and CDR2 SQIVND (reference sequence). The CDR3 sequence is CASSIDGPYWTEAFF.

The chain combines TRBV4-1 with TRBJ2-2. CDR1 is MGHRA, CDR2 YSYEKL, per germline. The CDR3 sequence is 14 residues long. CDR3 protein: CASSQVSDTGELFF.

The chain recombines TRBV12-3 or TRBV12-4 with TRBJ1-5. CDR3 length: 13 residues. CDR3 region: CASSFRVFQPQHF.

CDR3 region: CATSDATGRVDTQYF. The chain uses TRBV24-1 and TRBJ2-3; TCRdb proposes TRBD1, but this gene call is untestable without DNA. There are 15 residues in the CDR3. The germline gives CDR1 KGHDR, CDR2 SFDVKD.

The chain uses TRBV29-1 and TRBJ1-2; the TRBD1 assignment by TCRdb is unverifiable without DNA. Germline V CDR1 and CDR2: SQVTM, ANQGSEA. This CDR3 contains 16 residues. This CDR3 is CSVVGQKVNHLYGYTF. The whole variable domain, remainder taken from reference TRBV29-1 and TRBJ1-2, is SAVISQKPSRDICQRGTSLTIQCQVDSQVTMMFWYRQQPGQSLTLIATANQGSEATYESGFVIDKFPISRPNLTFSTLTVSNMSPEDSSIYLCSVVGQKVNHLYGYTFGSGTRLTVV.

In terms of frequency, this clonotype is medium-sized. This rearrangement joins TRBV6-6 to TRBJ1-1; as DNA is missing, the TRBD1 call by TCRdb cannot be tested. CDR3 length: 16 residues. The germline V gene has CDR1 MNHNY and CDR2 SVGAGI (reference sequence). The CDR3 spells CASSYFPGQRNTEAFF.

The chain employs TRBV20-1 and TRBJ1-1. The CDR3 is made up of 12 amino acids. CDR1 is DFQATT and CDR2 is SNEGSKA in the germline V gene (reference sequence). CDR3 residues: CSASDLGAEAFF.

This chain connects TRBV15 to TRBJ2-2. Germline V gene sequence: CDR1 LNHNV, CDR2 YYDKDF (reference sequence). This CDR3 contains 13 residues. CDR3 protein: CATSRHFTGELFF.

This chain joins TRBV20-1 and TRBJ2-3. Germline CDR1 reads DFQATT; CDR2 reads SNEGSKA (reference sequence). The CDR3 runs 15 residues. The CDR3 protein is CSARRGEWDTDTQYF.

The V gene is TRBV25-1, the J gene TRBJ2-7; TCRdb's assignment of TRBD1 cannot be checked, as there is no DNA. CDR1 is MGHDK, CDR2 SYGVNS, per germline. The CDR3 is 13 amino acids. The CDR3 loop is CATREWGSHEQYF.

V gene TRBV7-7 combines with J gene TRBJ2-2. The CDR3 is 13 amino acids. CDR1 and CDR2 from the germline V gene are SSHAT and FNYEAQ (reference sequence). This CDR3 reads CASSLRGTGELFF.

The rearrangement uses TRBV7-9 and TRBJ1-2; the D gene TCRdb calls, TRBD1, cannot be checked with no DNA. The length of the CDR3 is 14 residues. The germline gives CDR1 SEHNR, CDR2 FQNEAQ (reference sequence). The CDR3 is CASSSGTGPYGYTF.

The gene calls are TRBV10-3 and TRBJ1-5. Per the germline V gene, CDR1 is ENHRY and CDR2 is SYGVKD. This CDR3 region has 17 residues. The CDR3 reads CAISESTVSYSNQPQHF.

This chain connects TRBV12-3 or TRBV12-4 to TRBJ2-1; lacking DNA, the TRBD1 call made by TCRdb goes unchecked. CDR3 length: 14 residues. The CDR3 sequence: CASSSPGTASGQFF.

The chain uses TRBV27 and TRBJ2-5. There are 17 residues in the CDR3. From germline, CDR1 is MNHEY and CDR2 SMNVEV (reference sequence). The CDR3 is CASSPTLRTSNYETQYF.

This sequence joins TRBV20-1 and TRBJ2-7; the TRBD2 assignment by TCRdb is unverifiable without DNA. Germline CDR1 and CDR2: DFQATT and SNEGSKA (reference sequence). This CDR3 comprises 15 residues. This CDR3 reads CSAKRAAGFSYEQYF.

This chain joins TRBV12-5 and TRBJ1-1. This CDR3 region has 16 residues. Germline V lookup: CDR1 LGHNT, CDR2 FRNRAP. The chain's CDR3 is CASGLVLSGPNTEAFF.

CDR3 loop: CASSLGGTNTDTQYF. V and J are TRBV11-2 and TRBJ2-3; there is no DNA to check the TCRdb D call of TRBD1. Germline lookup yields CDR1 SGHAT and CDR2 FQNNGV. The CDR3 extends over 15 amino acids.

This sequence joins TRBV29-1 and TRBJ2-2; TCRdb's D call, TRBD1, is unchecked because there is no DNA. This CDR3 region has 13 residues. Germline V gene sequence: CDR1 SQVTM, CDR2 ANQGSEA. CDR3 amino acids: CSATGQNTGELFF.

CDR3 residues: CASSYYTYDGSGELFF. This chain joins TRBV6-2 or TRBV6-3 and TRBJ2-2. The CDR3 length is 16 residues. The germline V gene has CDR1 MNHEY and CDR2 SVGEGT.